The 30 T cell receptor beta chains below come from one sample, sequenced in a study of cytomegalovirus exposure and HLA in healthy donors. 13 Jbeta primers and 60 Vbeta primers were used for the PCR. Clones were read by immunoSEQ multiplex PCR, and TCRdb kept only the in-frame ones, dropping some. The sample carries approximately 54,000 clones, roughly 85% recorded once. Source material: PBMCs. These receptors all stem from a woman in her late teens or twenties in good health and CMV-seronegative.

This rearrangement joins TRBV9 to TRBJ1-1; 7 bases line up with TRBD1. This CDR3 spans 16 amino acids. The germline gives CDR1 SGDLS, CDR2 YYNGEE. Trimming took 3 bases from V and 0 from J; bases not matched to a gene: 8. The CDR3 spells CASSAGDSFMNTEAFF. The DNA of the CDR3 is TGTGCCAGCAGCGCCGGGGACAGTTTCATGAACACTGAAGCTTTCTTT.

The chain couples TRBV6-1 to TRBJ2-5; D is possibly TRBD2 (7 bases). The CDR3 totals 15 residues. Trimming pared 6 bases from V and 4 bases from J, leaving 18 bases between. From germline, CDR1 is MNHNS and CDR2 SASEGT. The CDR3 reads CASRGTGGGVETQYF. Written as DNA, the CDR3 is TGTGCCAGCAGGGGTACGGGGGGCGGAGTAGAGACCCAGTACTTC.

The chain combines TRBV4-2 with TRBJ2-5, with D maybe TRBD2 (7 bases). V was pared by 0 bases and J by 5 bases, with 13 bases between. Per germline, CDR1 LGHNA and CDR2 YNFKEQ. This CDR3 has 15 amino acids. The CDR3 region has the DNA TGTGCCAGCAGCCAAGAGGAAAGGGGGGGGGAGACCCAGTACTTC. Protein product: CASSQEERGGETQYF.

The chain carries TRBV2 and TRBJ2-3; 12 positions match TRBD2. The CDR3 covers 16 residues. The germline V gene encodes CDR1 SNHLY and CDR2 FYNNEI. V was clipped by 6 bases and J by 4 bases; unmatched bases: 8. The CDR3, as DNA: TGTGCCAGCAGCACAAGGACTAGCGGGACCCCAGATACGCAGTATTTT. It encodes CASSTRTSGTPDTQYF.

This clone has only a few counts. The CDR3 loop reads CASSLWTGSADTQYF. CDR3 coding DNA: TGTGCCAGCAGTTTGTGGACAGGATCGGCAGATACGCAGTATTTT. The chain employs TRBV27 and TRBJ2-3, with 7 bases aligning to TRBD1. CDR3 size: 15 residues. Germline lookup yields CDR1 MNHEY and CDR2 SMNVEV (reference sequence). V lost 3 bases to trimming and J lost 4 bases; unmatched junction nucleotides: 7.

The chain carries TRBV11-3 and TRBJ2-5, with TRBD2 matching 10 bases. The DNA end is more similar to TRBJ2-7, so the J call may be wrong. This CDR3 has 15 residues. In germline, CDR1 is SGHNT, CDR2 YENEEA. The CDR3 region is CASSLASGSVYEQYF. CDR3 DNA: TGTGCCAGCAGCTTAGCTAGCGGGAGTGTCTACGAGCAGTACTTC.

The DNA for the CDR3 is TGTGCCAGCAGTTACTCGGTCAGGGGGCCTGAAGCTTTCTTT. It codes for CASSYSVRGPEAFF. This chain connects TRBV6-5 to TRBJ1-1; 8 nucleotides agree with TRBD1. Looked up from germline, CDR1 is MNHEY and CDR2 is SVGAGI. The CDR3 sequence is 14 residues long. V lost 0 bases and J lost 6; bases outside the gene matches: 3.

This CDR3 is CASSIASTSGSYEQYF. CDR3 bases: TGTGCCAGTAGTATCGCTAGCACTAGCGGTTCCTACGAGCAGTACTTC. The chain joins TRBV19 to TRBJ2-7, with 8 bases aligning to TRBD2. Germline CDR1 LNHDA, CDR2 SQIVND (reference sequence). V gave up 3 bases and J gave up 1 base; unmatched junction bases: 8. CDR3 length: 16 residues.

The rearrangement joins TRBV5-4 to TRBJ2-5, with no clear D. CDR3 length equals 15 residues. The germline V and J ends were trimmed by 4 bases and 2 bases, with 15 bases remaining between them. CDR1 SGHNT and CDR2 YYREEE come from the germline V gene (reference sequence). Here the CDR3 reads CASSRSLDDQETQYF. In nucleotides, the CDR3 is TGTGCCAGCAGCCGTAGCCTCGACGATCAAGAGACCCAGTACTTC.

This chain connects TRBV21-1 to TRBJ2-7; TRBD2 is the table's D call, not checked against the DNA. TRBV21-1 is a pseudogene segment. The CDR3 is 14 amino acids. The CDR3 nucleotides read TGTGCCAGCAGCAAGTCAAGCGTAAGGCACGAGCAGTACTTC. This encodes CASSKSSVRHEQYF.

The V call is TRBV18, the J call TRBJ2-3; TRBD2 aligns across 13 bases. The CDR3 length is 16 residues. J was trimmed by 3 bases and V by 0 bases; bases with no gene match: 0. Germline V gene data show CDR1 as KGHSH and CDR2 as LQKENI. Here the CDR3 reads CASSPPGLAGTDTQYF. CDR3 nucleotide sequence: TGTGCCAGCTCACCACCGGGACTAGCGGGAACAGATACGCAGTATTTT. The full variable domain, in which reference TRBV18 and TRBJ2-3 provide the parts outside the CDR3, is NAGVMQNPRHLVRRRGQEARLRCSPMKGHSHVYWYRQLPEEGLKFMVYLQKENIIDESGMPKERFSAEFPKEGPSILRIQQVVRGDSAAYFCASSPPGLAGTDTQYFGPGTRLTVL.

The V gene is TRBV6-1, the J gene TRBJ2-7, with a possible D match to TRBD1 (5 bases). Germline loops: CDR1 MNHNS, CDR2 SASEGT. The CDR3 has 15 amino acids. The V and J ends lost 7 bases and 2 bases respectively, with 18 bases between them. CDR3 sequence: CASTDLGDSTYEQYF. The CDR3 DNA sequence: TGTGCCAGCACCGACTTGGGTGACAGTACCTACGAGCAGTACTTC.

This clone was seen a handful of times. The chain recombines TRBV19 with TRBJ2-3; 12 positions match TRBD1. This CDR3 has 16 residues. CDR1 is LNHDA and CDR2 is SQIVND in the germline V gene (reference sequence). After removal of 6 bases from V and 6 bases from J, the junction contained 10 bases not matched to a gene. This CDR3 is CASRAPGQGAVDTQYF. The CDR3 DNA reads TGTGCCAGTAGAGCCCCGGGACAGGGGGCTGTTGATACGCAGTATTTT.

This chain joins TRBV5-1 and TRBJ2-2; unclear D gene. Germline V lookup: CDR1 SGHRS, CDR2 YFSETQ. The V end was cut by 3 bases, the J end by 2 bases, with 11 bases between. CDR3 size: 15 residues. CDR3 nucleotides: TGCGCCAGCAGCTGGGCCTCCCGAAACACCGGGGAGCTGTTTTTT. Translating gives CASSWASRNTGELFF.

V and J are TRBV18 and TRBJ2-7; 16 positions agree with TRBD2. The ends lost 6 bases at V and 2 bases at J; junction bases unmatched: 7. CDR1 KGHSH and CDR2 LQKENI come from the germline V gene. The CDR3 loop spans 17 amino acids. CDR3 bases: TGTGCCAGCTCCCCCTTGGGACTAGCGGGAGGGCCCTACGAGCAGTACTTC. Translation gives CASSPLGLAGGPYEQYF.

The chain joins TRBV1 to TRBJ2-3; the table's D call, TRBD2, has no DNA check behind it. TRBV1 is assigned pseudogene status. The CDR3 extends over 16 amino acids. The CDR3 DNA reads as TGCACCAGCAGCTTCCCTGGCGGGGGCGGCGCAGATACGCAGTATTTT. This sequence encodes CTSSFPGGGGADTQYF.

The V call is TRBV7-8, the J call TRBJ1-1, with 8 bases fitting TRBD1. V lost 5 bases, J lost 8 bases, and 7 bases stayed unmatched. Germline CDR1 and CDR2: SGHVS and FQNEAQ. The CDR3 spans 13 residues. CDR3 region: CASSPRTGKEAFF. CDR3 bases: TGTGCCAGCAGCCCCCGGACAGGGAAAGAAGCTTTCTTT.

The genes are TRBV10-2 and TRBJ2-3, with D tentatively TRBD2 (5 bases). This CDR3 contains 17 residues. The V gene's germline CDR1 is WSHSY and CDR2 SAAADI. Trimming stripped 2 bases from V and 1 base from J, with 16 bases between. The CDR3, as DNA: TGCGCCAGCAGTGAGCCCTCGGGTAGCGTGGGCACAGATACGCAGTATTTT. As protein: CASSEPSGSVGTDTQYF.

V is TRBV29-1 and J is TRBJ1-2; D is uncertain. Germline lookup yields CDR1 SQVTM and CDR2 ANQGSEA. Between the trimmed V and J ends, which lost 4 bases and 12 bases, there was a span of 15 bases. The CDR3 is 11 residues long. The CDR3 sequence: CSVALGQCDTF. CDR3 coding DNA: TGCAGCGTTGCGCTGGGCCAATGTGACACCTTC.

V gene TRBV5-1 combines with J gene TRBJ2-7; a weak D match, TRBD1 (6 bases). Germline V lookup: CDR1 SGHRS, CDR2 YFSETQ. The CDR3 is 13 residues long. V was pared by 4 bases and J by 3 bases, with 11 bases between. The CDR3 here is CASSVRDNYEQYF. In nucleotides, the CDR3 is TGCGCCAGCAGCGTCCGGGACAACTACGAGCAGTACTTC.

J is TRBJ2-1 and V is TRBV28; D is uncertain. The V end was cut by 3 bases, the J end by 12 bases, with 9 bases between. Germline V gives CDR1 MDHEN, CDR2 SYDVKM. This CDR3 spans 11 amino acids. The CDR3 sequence: CASSFHIGQFF. The CDR3 DNA follows: TGTGCCAGCAGTTTCCATATCGGGCAGTTCTTC.

This chain joins TRBV9 and TRBJ2-7; tentatively, D is TRBD2 (5 bases). From germline, CDR1 is SGDLS and CDR2 YYNGEE. The length of the CDR3 is 15 residues. Trimming shortened V by 2 bases and J by 1 base, and 13 bases separated the two germline ends. The CDR3 reads CASSVEPGVSYEQYF. CDR3 nucleotide sequence: TGTGCCAGCAGCGTGGAACCCGGGGTTTCCTACGAGCAGTACTTC.

This chain joins TRBV19 and TRBJ2-6, with D possibly matching TRBD1 (5 bases). V gave up 3 bases and J gave up 2 bases, with 8 bases separating them. The CDR3 covers 15 residues. Germline CDR1 and CDR2: LNHDA and SQIVND (reference sequence). The CDR3 protein is CASSIAGTGANVLTF. In nucleotides, the CDR3 is TGTGCCAGTAGTATCGCAGGGACTGGGGCCAACGTCCTGACTTTC.

V and J are TRBV7-9 and TRBJ1-4; possible D gene TRBD1, 5 bases. With 5 bases removed from V and 0 bases from J, the gap between germline ends came to 13 bases. The CDR3 runs to 16 residues. CDR1 SEHNR and CDR2 FQNEAQ come from the germline V gene (reference sequence). The CDR3 is CASSRRGFTTNEKLFF. CDR3 in DNA: TGTGCCAGCAGCCGAAGGGGCTTCACAACTAATGAAAAACTGTTTTTT.

This chain uses TRBV11-2 with TRBJ2-7; perhaps TRBD2 as D (5 bases). Germline CDR1 and CDR2: SGHAT and FQNNGV. This CDR3 has 16 residues. Trimming removed 1 base from V and 5 bases from J, with 18 bases in between. The CDR3 loop reads CASSLGNNRLIHEQYF. DNA of the CDR3: TGTGCCAGCAGCTTAGGTAACAACAGACTAATCCACGAGCAGTACTTC.

This clone occurred once. The chain combines TRBV5-1 with TRBJ2-5, with D hard to call. V shed 6 bases and J shed 1 base, with 10 bases lying between them. The germline gives CDR1 SGHRS, CDR2 YFSETQ. This CDR3 has 13 amino acids. In DNA form, the CDR3 reads TGCGCCAGCACACAGTCCCTCCAAGAGACCCAGTACTTC. Its protein product is CASTQSLQETQYF.

This chain joins TRBV23-1 and TRBJ2-7; 10 nucleotides line up with TRBD1. TRBV23-1 is an open reading frame, and its role is uncertain. The V segment lost 2 bases and the J segment 5 bases; nucleotides outside the gene matches: 15. The CDR3 is 18 residues long. In DNA form, the CDR3 reads TGCGCCAGCAGTCAACCAACAACCCGGGACAGGGGTGGGAACGAGCAGTACTTC. It translates to CASSQPTTRDRGGNEQYF.

This chain connects TRBV6-6 to TRBJ2-7; 7 nucleotides line up with TRBD1. Germline V CDR1 and CDR2: MNHNY, SVGAGI (reference sequence). The junction had 10 bases not matched to a gene; V was cut back by 10 bases and J by 1 base. The CDR3 length is 14 residues. As DNA, the CDR3 is TGTGCCACCGGGCCCGACAGGGTTTCCTACGAGCAGTACTTC. Amino acids: CATGPDRVSYEQYF.

This clone was observed once. The J gene is TRBJ2-7, the V gene TRBV11-2; 9 bases are shared with TRBD2. CDR3 length: 15 residues. V shed 0 bases, J shed 7 bases, and the junction held 7 bases outside the gene matches. The V gene's germline CDR1 is SGHAT and CDR2 FQNNGV. The CDR3 DNA is TGTGCCAGCAGCTTAGAGGTTAGCGGGAGTTTAGAGCAGTACTTC. Amino acid sequence: CASSLEVSGSLEQYF.

The chain couples TRBV4-1 to TRBJ1-3; no clear D. Trimming shortened V by 0 bases and J by 0 bases, and 9 bases separated the two germline ends. Germline V gene lookup returns CDR1 MGHRA and CDR2 YSYEKL. The CDR3 consists of 16 residues. The CDR3 sequence is CASSQEWHLSGNTIYF. The CDR3 DNA follows: TGCGCCAGCAGCCAAGAGTGGCACCTCTCTGGAAACACCATATATTTT.